This TCR beta chain was found in a study of cytomegalovirus exposure and HLA in healthy donors. For the study at large: A subsequent analysis reported that the roughly 120 validation repertoires were produced on the same platform that had also been used for the roughly 670 first-cohort repertoires. Study-wide results and caveats: The investigators catalogued 160 or so TCR beta chains as cytomegalovirus-associated. In vitro work confirmed that a few CMV-associated chains recognize CMV antigens.

From the 120-subject validation cohort, which was separate from the roughly 680-subject first cohort, the donors were drawn. Using immunoSEQ multiplex PCR, the repertoire was profiled, and TCRdb retains in-frame clones only, with some absent. The sample consists of some 140,000 clones, about 86% of them appearing once. A word on this clone: Its antigen remains unidentified.

The CDR3 totals 18 residues. This TCR was sampled from a human donor in good health. The sample consisted of PBMCs. The chain joins TRBV1 to TRBJ2-3; the D call in the table, TRBD2, was not verified against the DNA. TRBV1 is a pseudogene segment. The DNA for the CDR3 is TGCACCAGCAGCCAAGACCCGCTAGCGGGGGGCCCCACAGATACGCAGTATTTT. Amino acids: CTSSQDPLAGGPTDTQYF.